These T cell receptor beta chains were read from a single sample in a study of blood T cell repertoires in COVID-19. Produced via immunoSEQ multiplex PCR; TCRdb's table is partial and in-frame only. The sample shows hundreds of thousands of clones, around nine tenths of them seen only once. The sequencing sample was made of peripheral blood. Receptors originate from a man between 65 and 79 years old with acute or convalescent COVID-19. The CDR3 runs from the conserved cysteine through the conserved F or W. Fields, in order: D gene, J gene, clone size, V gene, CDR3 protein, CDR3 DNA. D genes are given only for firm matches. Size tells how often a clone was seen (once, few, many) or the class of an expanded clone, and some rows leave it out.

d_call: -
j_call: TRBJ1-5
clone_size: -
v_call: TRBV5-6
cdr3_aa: CASSLLRSDNQPQHF
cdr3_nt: TGTGCCAGCAGCCTTCTTCGGTCCGACAATCAGCCCCAGCATTTT

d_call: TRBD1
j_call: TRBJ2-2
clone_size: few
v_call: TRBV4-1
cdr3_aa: CASSQPTGHTGELFF
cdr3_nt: TGCGCCAGCAGCCAGCCGACAGGGCACACCGGGGAGCTGTTTTTT

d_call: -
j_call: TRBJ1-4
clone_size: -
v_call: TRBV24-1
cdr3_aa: CATSGGRGAGNEKLFF
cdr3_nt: TGTGCCACCAGTGGGGGCAGGGGCGCCGGTAATGAAAAACTGTTTTTT

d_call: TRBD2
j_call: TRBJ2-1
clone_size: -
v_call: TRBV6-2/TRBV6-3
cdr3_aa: CASSYRSGSRLYNEQFF
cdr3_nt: TGTGCCAGCAGTTACCGTAGCGGGAGTCGGCTTTACAATGAGCAGTTCTTC

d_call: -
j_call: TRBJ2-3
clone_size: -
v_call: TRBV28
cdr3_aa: CASSGHRTDTQYF
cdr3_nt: TGTGCCAGCAGCGGACACCGCACAGATACGCAGTATTTT

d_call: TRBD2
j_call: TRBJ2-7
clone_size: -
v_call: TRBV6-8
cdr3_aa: CASPPMGGDEQYF
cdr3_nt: TGTGCCAGCCCTCCCATGGGAGGGGACGAGCAGTACTTC

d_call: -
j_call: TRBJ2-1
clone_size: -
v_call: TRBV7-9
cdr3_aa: CASSFSGLALNEQFF
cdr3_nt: TGTGCCAGCAGCTTCTCAGGTTTAGCGCTCAATGAGCAGTTCTTC

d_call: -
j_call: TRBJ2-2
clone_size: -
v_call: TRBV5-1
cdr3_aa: CASSPSEKGNPGELFF
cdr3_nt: TGCGCCAGCAGCCCTAGCGAGAAGGGGAATCCCGGGGAGCTGTTTTTT

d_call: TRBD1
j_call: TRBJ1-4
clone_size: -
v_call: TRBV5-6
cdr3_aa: CASSLRTGEKLFF
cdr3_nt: TGTGCCAGCAGCTTGCGGACAGGGGAGAAACTGTTTTTT

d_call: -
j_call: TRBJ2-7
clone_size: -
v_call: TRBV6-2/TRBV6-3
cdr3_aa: CASSSPGRGSYEQYF
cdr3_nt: TGTGCCAGCAGTTCACCGGGACGGGGGTCCTACGAGCAGTACTTC

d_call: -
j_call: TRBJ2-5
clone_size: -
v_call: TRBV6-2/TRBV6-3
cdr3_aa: CASSSPVGVVETQYF
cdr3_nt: TGTGCCAGCAGTTCACCGGTAGGGGTTGTCGAGACCCAGTACTTC

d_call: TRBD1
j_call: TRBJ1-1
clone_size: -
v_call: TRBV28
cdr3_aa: CATLGQPNTEAFF
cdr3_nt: TGTGCCACCTTGGGACAGCCGAACACTGAAGCTTTCTTT

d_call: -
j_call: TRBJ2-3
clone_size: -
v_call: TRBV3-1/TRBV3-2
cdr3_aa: CASSPGKVERGTDTQYF
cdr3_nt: TGTGCCAGCAGCCCCGGAAAGGTTGAGCGGGGCACAGATACGCAGTATTTT

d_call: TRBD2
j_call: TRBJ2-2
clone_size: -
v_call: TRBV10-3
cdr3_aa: CAIGLESISGELFF
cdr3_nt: TGTGCCATCGGACTAGAGTCTATATCCGGGGAGCTGTTTTTT

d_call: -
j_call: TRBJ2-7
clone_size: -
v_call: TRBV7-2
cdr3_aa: CASSLQGEAYEQYF
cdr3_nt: TGTGCCAGCAGCTTACAAGGGGAAGCCTACGAGCAGTACTTC

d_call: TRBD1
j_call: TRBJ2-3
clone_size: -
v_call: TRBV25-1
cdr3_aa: CASSESLWGQGRDTQYF
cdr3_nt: TGTGCCAGCAGTGAATCTCTCTGGGGACAGGGGAGGGATACGCAGTATTTT

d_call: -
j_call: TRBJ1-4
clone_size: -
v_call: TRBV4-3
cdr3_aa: CASSQDSGIQNEKLFF
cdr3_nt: TGCGCCAGCAGCCAAGATTCCGGGATACAAAATGAAAAACTGTTTTTT

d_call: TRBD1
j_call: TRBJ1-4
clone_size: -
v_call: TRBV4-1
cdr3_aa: CASSQGQGAGAEKLFF
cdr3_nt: TGCGCCAGCAGCCAAGGACAGGGGGCAGGGGCTGAAAAACTGTTTTTT